This T cell receptor (beta chain) was profiled in a study of CD8+ T cells in alopecia areata. General study findings and limits: Compared with mice, patients displayed less clear TCR sharing, possibly for HLA-related reasons. Relative to normal scalp, lesional scalp, especially alopecia totalis/universalis, showed higher clonality.

Researchers took lesional scalp punch biopsies and peripheral blood from people who were alopecia areata patients. The sorting of PBMCs gave CD4+ and CD8+ T cells. Trimming shortened V by 0 bases and J by 2 bases, and 8 bases separated the two germline ends. The CDR3 loop spans 15 amino acids. The V gene's germline CDR1 is GTSNPN and CDR2 SVGIG (reference sequence). About this clone itself: Antigen specificity is unknown.

Extracted RNA was reverse transcribed, and the resulting cDNA served as sequencing template. Method: immunoSEQ multiplex PCR; TCRdb's copy keeps in-frame clones and lacks some. The table shows some 180,000 clones, with roughly 60% occurring only once. This sequence joins TRBV30 and TRBJ2-6; no definite D call. The source of this sequence is a human donor with alopecia areata. Here the sequenced sample was CD4+ T cells sorted from blood, taken at week 0. Here the CDR3 DNA reads TGTGCCTGGAGTGTACGATCACCTGGGGCCAACGTCCTGACTTTC. Residues: CAWSVRSPGANVLTF.